The clone carrying this T cell receptor beta chain was detected only a few times. The antigen is not known. TCRdb reanalysed the PCR reads using MiXCR and keeps one entry per CDR3 protein. The sample records some 590,000 distinct CDR3 sequences, roughly 27% being singletons. These data originate in a study of molecular identifiers for immune sequencing clone quantification. The CDR3 is made up of 15 amino acids. Germline assignment: CDR1 SGHVS and CDR2 FNYEAQ. The ends were cut back, 4 bases at V and 0 bases at J, with 7 bases in the middle. Whole-study findings and limits: Identical barcode-sharing TCR molecules could lead to underestimated sizes for highly expanded clones. In a background of under 1.3 million naive cells, spiked Jurkat TCR RNA from one cell was reportedly detectable.

The specimen was naive CD8+ T cells from blood, with Jurkat cell RNA spiked in. Subset reported: FACS-sorted CD8+CD4-CCR7+CD45RA+ naive T cells. This TCR was sampled from a human donor in good health. Some libraries in this study had Jurkat cell RNA spiked in. V is TRBV7-6 and J is TRBJ1-6; D unclear. The CDR3 is CASSSASSYNSPLHF. The CDR3 nucleotides are TGTGCCAGCAGCTCAGCGAGCTCCTATAATTCACCCCTCCACTTT.